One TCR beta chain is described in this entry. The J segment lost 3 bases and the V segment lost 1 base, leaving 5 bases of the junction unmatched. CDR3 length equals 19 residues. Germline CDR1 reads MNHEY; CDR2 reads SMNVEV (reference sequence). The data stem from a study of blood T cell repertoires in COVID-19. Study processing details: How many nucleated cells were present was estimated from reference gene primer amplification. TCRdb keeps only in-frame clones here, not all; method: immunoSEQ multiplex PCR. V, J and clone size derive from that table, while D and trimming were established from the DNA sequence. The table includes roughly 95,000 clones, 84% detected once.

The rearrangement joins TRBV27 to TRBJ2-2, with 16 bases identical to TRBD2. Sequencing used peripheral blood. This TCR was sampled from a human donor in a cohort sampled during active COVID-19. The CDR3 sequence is CASSLLGTSGRADTGELFF. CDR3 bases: TGTGCCAGCAGTTTATTAGGGACTAGCGGGAGGGCGGACACCGGGGAGCTGTTTTTT.